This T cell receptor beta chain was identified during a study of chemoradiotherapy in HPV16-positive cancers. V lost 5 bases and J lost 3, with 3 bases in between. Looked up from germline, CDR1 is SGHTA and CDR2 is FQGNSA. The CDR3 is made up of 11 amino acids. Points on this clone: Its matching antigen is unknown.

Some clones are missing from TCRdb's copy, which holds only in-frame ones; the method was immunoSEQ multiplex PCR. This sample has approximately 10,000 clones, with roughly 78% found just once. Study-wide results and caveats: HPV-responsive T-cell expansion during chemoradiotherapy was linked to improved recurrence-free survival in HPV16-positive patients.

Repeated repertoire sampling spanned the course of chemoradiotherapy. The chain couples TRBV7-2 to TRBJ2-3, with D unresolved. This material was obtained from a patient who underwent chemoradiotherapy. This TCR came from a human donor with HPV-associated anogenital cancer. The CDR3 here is CASSRTDTQYF. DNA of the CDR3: TGTGCCAGCAGCCGTACAGATACGCAGTATTTT.